The 8 T cell receptor beta chains presented below share a single source sample, sequenced in a study of Ad26.COV2.S vaccination and SARS-CoV-2 variants. Treatment denoted: roughly 20 received Ad26.COV2.S at low or high dose, single or two shots; about five received placebo; per-sample allocation not given. Vaccine and placebo recipients were sampled on day 63 after the first injection. The table came from immunoSEQ multiplex PCR; TCRdb's copy has only in-frame clones and leaves some out. The sample has about 350,000 clones; 88% are singletons. The sample here was peripheral blood, taken in a trial of Ad26.COV2.S vaccine versus placebo. These receptors all come from a person aged 18-65 years who received the Ad26.COV2.S COVID-19 vaccine or a placebo.

The gene calls are TRBV6-6 and TRBJ2-7; 8 bases agree with TRBD1. V lost 6 bases, J lost 6 bases, and 4 bases stayed unmatched. Germline CDR1 is MNHNY and CDR2 is SVGAGI (reference sequence). The CDR3 consists of 12 residues. The CDR3 sequence is CASSKTGAEQYF. CDR3 sequence (DNA): TGTGCCAGCAGCAAGACAGGGGCCGAGCAGTACTTC.

The gene calls are TRBV19 and TRBJ2-2; 7 nucleotides align to TRBD2. J gave up 2 bases and V 5 bases, and 11 bases lay outside the gene matches. This CDR3 is 17 amino acids long. Per the germline V gene, CDR1 is LNHDA and CDR2 is SQIVND (reference sequence). The CDR3 loop is CASSALRAGDNTGELFF. DNA for the CDR3: TGTGCCAGTAGTGCACTGAGGGCGGGGGATAACACCGGGGAGCTGTTTTTT. Full variable domain (rest looked up from reference TRBV19 and TRBJ2-2): DGGITQSPKYLFRKEGQNVTLSCEQNLNHDAMYWYRQDPGQGLRLIYYSQIVNDFQKGDIAEGYSVSREKKESFPLTVTSAQKNPTAFYLCASSALRAGDNTGELFFGEGSRLTVL.

The chain is built from TRBV5-1 and TRBJ2-3, with TRBD1 identical over 8 bases. V gave up 5 bases and J gave up 4 bases; unmatched junction bases: 3. The germline V gene has CDR1 SGHRS and CDR2 YFSETQ. The CDR3 is 13 amino acids. The CDR3 DNA is TGCGCCAGCAGACAGGGGGGAGCAGATACGCAGTATTTT. It encodes CASRQGGADTQYF. Combining the CDR3 with reference TRBV5-1 and TRBJ2-3 gives the whole variable domain KAGVTQTPRYLIKTRGQQVTLSCSPISGHRSVSWYQQTPGQGLQFLFEYFSETQRNKGNFPGRFSGRQFSNSRSEMNVSTLELGDSALYLCASRQGGADTQYFGPGTRLTVL.

Concerning this clone itself: Germline and junction disagree at one end, which may indicate a read error. V and J are TRBV7-2 and TRBJ1-6; possible D gene TRBD1, 6 bases. Looked up from germline, CDR1 is SGHTA and CDR2 is FQGNSA. This CDR3 is built from 17 residues. The chain's CDR3 is CASSLSQGPYYSSPLHF. The DNA for the CDR3 is TGTGCCAGCAGCTTATCCCAGGGGCCGTACTATAGTTCACCCCTCCACTTT.

This rearrangement joins TRBV9 to TRBJ2-4, with D tentatively TRBD1 or TRBD2 (6 bases each). V was trimmed by 3 bases and J by 8 bases, leaving 21 bases between them. The CDR3 consists of 16 residues. CDR1 is SGDLS, CDR2 YYNGEE, per germline. The CDR3 here is CASSAGGQWIGDIQYF. CDR3 DNA: TGTGCCAGCAGCGCCGGGGGCCAGTGGATCGGGGACATTCAGTACTTC.

The chain links TRBV5-1 to TRBJ2-7; 11 bases align to TRBD1. The germline CDR1 and CDR2 sequences are SGHRS and YFSETQ. The V segment lost 4 bases and the J segment 5 bases; nucleotides outside the gene matches: 5. This CDR3 is built from 14 residues. CDR3 sequence (DNA): TGCGCCAGCAGCCCGGACAGGGGGCTCGACGAGCAGTACTTC. Its translation: CASSPDRGLDEQYF.

In this sample, this clone turned up once. V gene TRBV25-1 combines with J gene TRBJ1-6; unclear D gene. V shed 6 bases and J shed 5 bases, with 8 bases lying between them. The germline V gene has CDR1 MGHDK and CDR2 SYGVNS. The CDR3 is made up of 13 amino acids. CDR3 region: CASSRINNSPLHF. The CDR3 DNA is TGTGCCAGCAGCAGGATTAATAATTCACCCCTCCACTTT.

J is TRBJ2-2 and V is TRBV7-3; D is tentatively TRBD1 or TRBD2 (5 bases each). CDR3 size: 14 residues. V gave up 5 bases and J gave up 2 bases, with 9 bases separating them. CDR1 SGHTA and CDR2 FQGTGA come from the germline V gene. The chain's CDR3 is CASSVRGNTGELFF. CDR3 nucleotide sequence: TGTGCCAGCAGCGTCCGGGGCAACACCGGGGAGCTGTTTTTT.